This T cell receptor beta chain originates from a study of glioma-infiltrating T cells (dated by TCRdb to 2015 to 2016). For context, the study as a whole: The study sequenced TCR alpha- and beta-chain repertoires from glioma tissue, from non-neoplastic brain tissue and from matched peripheral blood mononuclear cells. Each tissue-infiltrating repertoire was compared with the same patient's peripheral blood repertoire to measure divergence between tissue and blood T-cell populations. Three low-grade glioma patients, about 8 primary glioblastoma patients, and three non-glioma patients who contributed non-neoplastic brain tissue made up the paired cohort.

This clonotype has more than one count but fewer than ten. Its specific antigen is unknown. Base quality data are lacking; no much larger clone is found one base away. The iRepertoire nested amplicon-rescue multiplex PCR (arm-PCR) platform was used to amplify TCR alpha and beta CDR3 regions from RNA. For one-step reverse transcription and amplification, roughly 85-400 ng of tissue mRNA or PBMC total RNA was used as input. Following bead purification, Illumina adapters were added by a secondary multiplex PCR, and libraries between 200 and 400 bp were gel-purified. Demultiplexing relied on internal 6-nucleotide barcodes carried by the libraries. Libraries were sequenced on an Illumina MiSeq with 2x220 or 2x250 nucleotide paired-end reads. Concerning the study's data processing: Paired reads were merged using FLASH 1.2.11 and aligned with BWA-MEM to the GRCh37 human genome, and TRA and TRB reads were then extracted. For V and J assignment, an IMGT-derived reference of cassette sequences and CDR3 motifs that included pseudogenes was used. Reads were translated in three frames, and productive CDR3s were defined as those with a C...FGXG motif and no stop codons. Unique combinations of V-J cassette pair and CDR3 amino acid sequence were defined as clonotypes. Reads were filtered by Hamming distance, with the threshold set by the sequence error rate of each sample in mapped regions. TCRdb redid the processing of the public reads, applying fastp at Q25 and MiXCR, and retained in-frame beta chains. Records with the same CDR3 protein are collapsed into one entry carrying the most frequent genes and DNA. These V and J calls are TCRdb output, not the study's own analysis. Across this sample there are 150,000 to 200,000 distinct CDR3 sequences, with around 45% seen only once. The ten biggest clones cover around 5% of the sample.

The study at large found these results: Group comparisons rested on small numbers: three non-neoplastic, three low-grade glioma and fewer than 10 glioblastoma patients. Tissue and blood shared very few CDR3 sequences, a result attributed to high CDR3 diversity and limited sampling. VJ-independent divergence between tissue and blood was lower than expected in non-neoplastic patients but higher than expected in all gliomas, particularly low-grade gliomas.

The junction shows trimming of 4 bases on V and 3 bases on J, and the gene matches do not reach 9 bases of it. From the cysteine through the phenylalanine, the CDR3 covers 16 amino acids. The sequence is cut down to CDR3 DNA, 48 bases in frame from base 1. The germline V gene (reference sequence) supplies CDR1 SGHNT and CDR2 YYREEE. The specimen was glioma tissue, nonneoplastic brain tissue, or PBMCs (not recorded which). The sequence derives from a human donor with low-grade glioma or glioblastoma, undergoing nonglioma brain surgery, or in good health (not recorded which). This chain joins TRBV5-4 to TRBJ2-3; 9 junctional bases match TRBD2. CDR3 protein: CASSRAGGRGTDTQYF. The DNA sequence is as follows: TGTGCCAGCAGCCGAGCGGGAGGCCGGGGAACAGATACGCAGTATTTT.